The present TCR beta chain was sequenced within a study of blood T cell repertoires in COVID-19. Authors' data handling: Reference gene primer amplification yielded estimated nucleated cell counts. Sequenced by immunoSEQ multiplex PCR; TCRdb stores in-frame clones only, minus some. The V and J calls and clone size are taken from that table; D and trimming were inferred from the DNA. The table shows roughly 180,000 clones, with approximately 88% occurring only once. There are 13 residues in the CDR3. The germline V gene has CDR1 MGHRA and CDR2 YSYEKL. The V and J ends lost 4 bases and 8 bases, in that order; junction bases with no gene match: 5.

This clonotype was sampled from a woman aged 40 to 50 with COVID-19, enrolled during active disease. The V call is TRBV4-1, the J call TRBJ2-1; 7 nucleotides match TRBD2. The sequenced sample consisted of peripheral blood. DNA of the CDR3: TGCGCCAGCAGCCCGGGAGGATGGTATGAGCAGTTCTTC. Translated, it gives CASSPGGWYEQFF.